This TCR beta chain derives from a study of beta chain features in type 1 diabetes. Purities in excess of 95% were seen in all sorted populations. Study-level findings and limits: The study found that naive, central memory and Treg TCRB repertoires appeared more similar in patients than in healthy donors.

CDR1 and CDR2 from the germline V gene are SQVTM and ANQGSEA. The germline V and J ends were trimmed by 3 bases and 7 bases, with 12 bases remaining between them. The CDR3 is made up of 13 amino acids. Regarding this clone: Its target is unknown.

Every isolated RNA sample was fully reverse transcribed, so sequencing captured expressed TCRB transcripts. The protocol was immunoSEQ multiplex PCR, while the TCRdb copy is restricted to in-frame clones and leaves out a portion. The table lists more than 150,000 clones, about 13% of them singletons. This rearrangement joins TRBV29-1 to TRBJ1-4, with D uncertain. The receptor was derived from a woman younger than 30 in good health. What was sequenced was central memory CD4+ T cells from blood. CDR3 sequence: CSVEGAGPEKLFF. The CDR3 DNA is TGCAGCGTTGAGGGTGCAGGCCCTGAAAAACTGTTTTTT.